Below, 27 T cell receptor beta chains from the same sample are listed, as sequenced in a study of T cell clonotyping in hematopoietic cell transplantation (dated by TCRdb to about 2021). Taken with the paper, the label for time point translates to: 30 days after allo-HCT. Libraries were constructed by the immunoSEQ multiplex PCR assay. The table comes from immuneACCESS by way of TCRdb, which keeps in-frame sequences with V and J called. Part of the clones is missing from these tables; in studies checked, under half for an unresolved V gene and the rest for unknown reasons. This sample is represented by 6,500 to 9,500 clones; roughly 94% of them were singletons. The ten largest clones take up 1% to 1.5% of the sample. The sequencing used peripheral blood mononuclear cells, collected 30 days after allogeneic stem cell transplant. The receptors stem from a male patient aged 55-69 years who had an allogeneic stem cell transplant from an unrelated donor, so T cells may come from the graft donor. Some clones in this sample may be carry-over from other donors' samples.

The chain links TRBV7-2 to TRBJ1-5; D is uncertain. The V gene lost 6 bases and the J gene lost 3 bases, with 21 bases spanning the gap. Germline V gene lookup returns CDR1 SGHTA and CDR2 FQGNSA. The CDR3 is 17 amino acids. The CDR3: CASSLSASGVDNQPQHF. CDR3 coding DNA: TGTGCCAGCAGTTTGTCGGCGTCTGGAGTTGACAATCAGCCCCAGCATTTT. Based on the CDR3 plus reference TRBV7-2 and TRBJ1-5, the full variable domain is GAGVSQSPSNKVTEKGKDVELRCDPISGHTALYWYRQSLGQGLEFLIYFQGNSAPDKSGLPSDRFSAERTGGSVSTLTIQRTQQEDSAVYLCASSLSASGVDNQPQHFGDGTRLSIL.

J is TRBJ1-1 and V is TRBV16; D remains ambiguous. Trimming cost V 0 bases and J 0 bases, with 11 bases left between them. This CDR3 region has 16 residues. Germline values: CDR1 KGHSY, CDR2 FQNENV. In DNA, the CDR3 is TGTGCCAGCAGCCAATCGAGGCGAGTTTTGAACACTGAAGCTTTCTTT. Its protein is CASSQSRRVLNTEAFF.

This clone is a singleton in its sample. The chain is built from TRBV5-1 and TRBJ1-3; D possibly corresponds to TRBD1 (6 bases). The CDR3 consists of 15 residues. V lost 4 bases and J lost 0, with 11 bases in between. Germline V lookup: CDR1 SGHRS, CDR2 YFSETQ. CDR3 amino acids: CASSPSDSSGNTIYF. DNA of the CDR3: TGCGCCAGCAGCCCCTCGGACAGCTCTGGAAACACCATATATTTT. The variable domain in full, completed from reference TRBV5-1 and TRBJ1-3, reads KAGVTQTPRYLIKTRGQQVTLSCSPISGHRSVSWYQQTPGQGLQFLFEYFSETQRNKGNFPGRFSGRQFSNSRSEMNVSTLELGDSALYLCASSPSDSSGNTIYFGEGSWLTVV.

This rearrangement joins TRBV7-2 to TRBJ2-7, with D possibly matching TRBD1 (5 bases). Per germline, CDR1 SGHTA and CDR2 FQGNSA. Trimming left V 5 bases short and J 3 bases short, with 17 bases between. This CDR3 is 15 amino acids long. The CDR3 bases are TGTGCCAGCAGCCCACCGGCAGGGTCGATCTACGAGCAGTACTTC. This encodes CASSPPAGSIYEQYF.

The CDR3 nucleotides read TGTGCCAGCAGCATGGACAGGTTTTATGGCTACACCTTC. Protein product: CASSMDRFYGYTF. The gene calls are TRBV7-9 and TRBJ1-2; 7 nucleotides agree with TRBD1. The CDR3 extends over 13 amino acids. The ends lost 5 bases at V and 5 bases at J; junction bases unmatched: 5. Germline CDR1 SEHNR, CDR2 FQNEAQ (reference sequence). Filled out from reference TRBV7-9 and TRBJ1-2, the complete variable domain reads DTGVSQNPRHKITKRGQNVTFRCDPISEHNRLYWYRQTLGQGPEFLTYFQNEAQLEKSRLLSDRFSAERPKGSFSTLEIQRTEQGDSAMYLCASSMDRFYGYTFGSGTRLTVV.

DNA for the CDR3: TGCGCCAGCAGAGGCCAGGCGTATGAAGCTTTCTTT. Its translation: CASRGQAYEAFF. The chain recombines TRBV10-2 with TRBJ1-1; D unclear. Trimming removed 6 bases from V and 7 bases from J, with 12 bases in between. Germline lookup yields CDR1 WSHSY and CDR2 SAAADI. CDR3 length: 12 residues.

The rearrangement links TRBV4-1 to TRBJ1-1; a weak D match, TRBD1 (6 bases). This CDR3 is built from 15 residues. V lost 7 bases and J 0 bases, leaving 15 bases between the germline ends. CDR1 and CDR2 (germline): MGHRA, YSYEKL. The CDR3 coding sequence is TGCGCCAGCACCCCCATGGGGGACATGAACACTGAAGCTTTCTTT. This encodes CASTPMGDMNTEAFF.

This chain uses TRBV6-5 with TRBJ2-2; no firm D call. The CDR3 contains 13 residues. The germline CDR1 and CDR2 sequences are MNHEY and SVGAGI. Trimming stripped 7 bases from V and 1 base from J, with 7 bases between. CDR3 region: CASTERNTGELFF. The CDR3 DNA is TGTGCCAGCACGGAACGGAACACCGGGGAGCTGTTTTTT.

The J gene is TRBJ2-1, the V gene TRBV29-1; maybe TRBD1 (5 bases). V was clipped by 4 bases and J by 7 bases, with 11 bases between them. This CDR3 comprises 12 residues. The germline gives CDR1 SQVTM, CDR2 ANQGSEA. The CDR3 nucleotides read TGCAGCGTTGGGGGCCTGGGGAATGAGCAGTTCTTC. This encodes CSVGGLGNEQFF.

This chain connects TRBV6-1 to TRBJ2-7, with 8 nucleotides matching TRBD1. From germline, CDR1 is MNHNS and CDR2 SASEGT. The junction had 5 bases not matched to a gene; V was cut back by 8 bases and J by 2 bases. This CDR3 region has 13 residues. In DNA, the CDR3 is TGTGCCAGCGGGGGACAGGCCGCCTACGAGCAGTACTTC. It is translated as CASGGQAAYEQYF.

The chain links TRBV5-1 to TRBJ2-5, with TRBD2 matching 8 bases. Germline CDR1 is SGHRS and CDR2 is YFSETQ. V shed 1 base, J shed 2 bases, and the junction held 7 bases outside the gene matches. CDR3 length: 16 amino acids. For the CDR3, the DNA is TGCGCCAGCAGCTTGTTGCTAGCGGGCATGCAAGAGACCCAGTACTTC. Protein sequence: CASSLLLAGMQETQYF.

This CDR3 reads CATSRDKGTDYGYTF. Written as DNA, the CDR3 is TGTGCCACCAGCAGAGATAAGGGGACGGACTATGGCTACACCTTC. The chain couples TRBV15 to TRBJ1-2; perhaps TRBD1 as D (5 bases). CDR3 length: 15 residues. Trimming took 0 bases from V and 3 from J, leaving 11 bases between them. The V gene's germline CDR1 is LNHNV and CDR2 YYDKDF (reference sequence).

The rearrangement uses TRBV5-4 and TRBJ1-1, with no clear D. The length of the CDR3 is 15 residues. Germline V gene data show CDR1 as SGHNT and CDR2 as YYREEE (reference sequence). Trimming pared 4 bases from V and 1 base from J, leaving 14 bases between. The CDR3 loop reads CASSPPGRANTEAFF. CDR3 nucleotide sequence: TGTGCCAGCAGCCCTCCTGGACGGGCGAACACTGAAGCTTTCTTT.

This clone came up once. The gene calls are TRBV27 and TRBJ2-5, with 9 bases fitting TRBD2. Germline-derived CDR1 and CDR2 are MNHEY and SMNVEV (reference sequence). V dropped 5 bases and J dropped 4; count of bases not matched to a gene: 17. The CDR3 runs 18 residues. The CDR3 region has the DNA TGTGCCAGCAGTCCCCGGGTAGCGGGAGTAGTTGCAGGAGAGACCCAGTACTTC. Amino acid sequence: CASSPRVAGVVAGETQYF.

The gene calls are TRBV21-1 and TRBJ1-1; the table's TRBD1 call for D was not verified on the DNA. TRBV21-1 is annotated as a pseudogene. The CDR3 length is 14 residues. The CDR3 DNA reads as TGTGCCAGCCGGGCCGGGACAGGGGTCACTGAAGCTTTCTTT. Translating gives CASRAGTGVTEAFF.

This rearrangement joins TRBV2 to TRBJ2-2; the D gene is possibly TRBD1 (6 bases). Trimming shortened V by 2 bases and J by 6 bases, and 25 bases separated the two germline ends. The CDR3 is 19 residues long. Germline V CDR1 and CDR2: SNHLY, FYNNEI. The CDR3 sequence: CASSEWRQDLVRVPGELFF. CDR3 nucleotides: TGTGCCAGCAGTGAATGGAGACAGGATCTAGTAAGGGTTCCCGGGGAGCTGTTTTTT.

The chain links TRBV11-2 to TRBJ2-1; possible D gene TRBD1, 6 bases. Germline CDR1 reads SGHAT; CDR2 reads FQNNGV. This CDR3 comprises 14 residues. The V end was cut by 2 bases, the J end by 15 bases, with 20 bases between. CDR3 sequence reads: CASSLMRRPGELFF. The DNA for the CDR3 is TGTGCCAGCAGCTTAATGAGGCGGCCAGGGGAATTGTTCTTC.

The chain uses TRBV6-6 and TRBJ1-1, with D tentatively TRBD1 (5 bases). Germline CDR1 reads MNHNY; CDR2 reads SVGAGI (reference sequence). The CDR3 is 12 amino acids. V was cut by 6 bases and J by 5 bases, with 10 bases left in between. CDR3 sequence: CASSPGGTEAFF. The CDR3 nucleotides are TGTGCCAGCAGCCCTGGGGGGACTGAAGCTTTCTTT.

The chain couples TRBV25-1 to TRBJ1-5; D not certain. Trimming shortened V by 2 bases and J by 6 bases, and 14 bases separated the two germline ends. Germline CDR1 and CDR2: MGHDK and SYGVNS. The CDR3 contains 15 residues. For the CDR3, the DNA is TGTGCCAGCAGTGAAGGAGGAGGGTTCAGTCAGCCCCAGCATTTT. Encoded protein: CASSEGGGFSQPQHF.

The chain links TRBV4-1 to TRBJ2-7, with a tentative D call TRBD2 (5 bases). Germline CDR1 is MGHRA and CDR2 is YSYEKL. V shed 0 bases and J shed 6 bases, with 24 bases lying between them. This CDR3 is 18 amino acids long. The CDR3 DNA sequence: TGCGCCAGCAGCCAAGAATACCCCATGAGGGTCCCTCGTGGCGAGCAGTACTTC. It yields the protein CASSQEYPMRVPRGEQYF.

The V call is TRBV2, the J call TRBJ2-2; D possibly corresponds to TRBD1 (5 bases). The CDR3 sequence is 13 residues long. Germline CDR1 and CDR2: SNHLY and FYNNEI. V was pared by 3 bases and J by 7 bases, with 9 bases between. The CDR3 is CASSDRAVGELFF. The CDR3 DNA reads TGTGCCAGCAGTGACAGGGCGGTCGGGGAGCTGTTTTTT.

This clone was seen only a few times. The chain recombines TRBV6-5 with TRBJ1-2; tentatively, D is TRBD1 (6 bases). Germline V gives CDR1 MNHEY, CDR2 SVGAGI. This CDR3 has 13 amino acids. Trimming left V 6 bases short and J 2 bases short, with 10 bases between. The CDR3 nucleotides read TGTGCCAGCAGGGAAGGGGGGAACTATGGCTACACCTTC. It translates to CASREGGNYGYTF.

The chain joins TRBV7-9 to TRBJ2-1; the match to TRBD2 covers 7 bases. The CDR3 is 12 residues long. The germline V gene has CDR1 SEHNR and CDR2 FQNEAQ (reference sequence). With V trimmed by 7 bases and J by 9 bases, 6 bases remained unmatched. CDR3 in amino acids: CASTMPGGEQFF. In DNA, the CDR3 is TGTGCCAGCACCATGCCGGGGGGTGAGCAGTTCTTC.

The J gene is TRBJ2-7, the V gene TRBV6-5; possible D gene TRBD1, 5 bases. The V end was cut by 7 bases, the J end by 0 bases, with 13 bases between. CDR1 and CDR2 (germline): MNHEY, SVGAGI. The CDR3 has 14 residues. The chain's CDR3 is CASTKGGASYEQYF. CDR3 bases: TGTGCCAGCACCAAGGGTGGGGCCTCCTACGAGCAGTACTTC.

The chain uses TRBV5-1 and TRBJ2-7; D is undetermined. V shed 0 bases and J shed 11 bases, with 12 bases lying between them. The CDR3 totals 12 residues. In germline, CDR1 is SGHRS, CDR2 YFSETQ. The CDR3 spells CASSLEFGQEYF. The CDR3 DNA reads TGCGCCAGCAGCTTGGAATTTGGCCAAGAGTACTTC.

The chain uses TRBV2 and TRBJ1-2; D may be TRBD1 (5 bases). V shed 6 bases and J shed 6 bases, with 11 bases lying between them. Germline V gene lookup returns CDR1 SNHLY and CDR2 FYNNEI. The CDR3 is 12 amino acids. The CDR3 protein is CASRGGRDGYTF. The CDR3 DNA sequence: TGTGCCAGCAGGGGGGGACGCGATGGCTACACCTTC.

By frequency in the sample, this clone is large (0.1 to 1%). CDR3 residues: CASSGDISYGYTF. The CDR3, as DNA: TGTGCCAGCAGCGGGGACATTTCCTATGGCTACACCTTC. V usage is TRBV7-9 and J usage is TRBJ1-2, with a weak D call TRBD1 (6 bases). From germline, CDR1 is SEHNR and CDR2 FQNEAQ (reference sequence). V was clipped by 5 bases and J by 4 bases, with 11 bases between them. The CDR3 totals 13 residues.